The rows below give T cell receptor beta chains drawn from one sample of a study of graft-versus-host responses after intestinal transplantation. These receptors lack a known antigen. Some clones are missing from TCRdb's copy, which holds only in-frame ones; the method was immunoSEQ multiplex PCR. The repertoire holds around 100,000 clones, with more than 85% as singletons. This material consisted of unstimulated CD8+ T cells sorted from spleen or lymph node cells, taken before transplant. Receptor source: a human donor who was the organ donor for an intestinal transplant. The CDR3 runs from the conserved cysteine through the conserved F or W. The D gene is left open where the match is weak.

TRBJ1-3	-	TRBV7-9	CASSLGIIGAGNTIYF	TGTGCCAGCAGCTTAGGCATTATTGGGGCTGGAAACACCATATATTTT
TRBJ2-7	TRBD2	TRBV2	CASKSWTSGSLSYEQYF	TGTGCCAGCAAATCCTGGACTAGCGGGAGCCTGTCCTACGAGCAGTACTTC
TRBJ2-2	-	TRBV19	CASSIILLSTGELFF	TGTGCCAGTAGTATAATTCTCCTATCGACCGGGGAGCTGTTTTTT
TRBJ2-7	TRBD2	TRBV4-1	CASSQDHGRPYEQYF	TGCGCCAGCAGCCAAGATCACGGGAGGCCCTACGAGCAGTACTTC
TRBJ1-1	-	TRBV5-3	CARSLGRVNTEAFF	TGTGCCAGAAGCTTGGGGAGGGTGAACACTGAAGCTTTCTTT
TRBJ2-7	-	TRBV2	CASTGGTEQYF	TGTGCCAGCACCGGTGGGACAGAGCAGTACTTC
TRBJ2-5	-	TRBV4-1	CASSQDSSQGGYGETQYF	TGCGCCAGCAGCCAAGATTCCAGCCAGGGAGGTTACGGAGAGACCCAGTACTTC
TRBJ2-7	TRBD1	TRBV28	CASSRTGPSYEQYF	TGTGCCAGCAGTAGGACAGGGCCTTCCTACGAGCAGTACTTC
TRBJ2-1	TRBD2	TRBV4-2	CASSQRTSGRLYNEQFF	TGTGCCAGCAGCCAAAGGACTAGCGGGAGACTTTACAATGAGCAGTTCTTC
TRBJ1-2	TRBD1	TRBV5-4	CASSLGRGPDYGYTF	TGTGCCAGCAGCTTGGGCAGGGGGCCCGACTATGGCTACACCTTC
TRBJ2-7	TRBD1	TRBV27	CASSLTGASYEQYF	TGTGCCAGCAGTTTAACAGGGGCCTCCTACGAGCAGTACTTC
TRBJ2-2	TRBD2	TRBV5-4	CASSFNLAVSNTGELFF	TGTGCCAGCAGCTTTAATCTAGCGGTCTCGAACACCGGGGAGCTGTTTTTT
TRBJ2-7	-	TRBV5-5	CASSLGTHAYEQYF	TGTGCCAGCAGCTTGGGGACACATGCCTACGAGCAGTACTTC
TRBJ2-3	-	TRBV6-6	CASSYMSGRTDTQYF	TGTGCCAGCAGTTACATGTCGGGACGCACAGATACGCAGTATTTT
TRBJ2-1	TRBD2	TRBV4-2	CASNDRGLAGSEQFF	TGTGCCAGCAACGATCGGGGGCTAGCGGGCAGTGAGCAGTTCTTC
TRBJ2-2	-	TRBV10-1	CASGSRGRSNTGELFF	TGCGCCAGCGGGAGTCGCGGGCGATCGAACACCGGGGAGCTGTTTTTT
TRBJ2-5	TRBD1	TRBV27	CASSPRTGGETQYF	TGTGCCAGCAGTCCCCGGACAGGGGGAGAGACCCAGTACTTC
TRBJ1-1	TRBD1	TRBV13	CASSFPGQQGADTEAFF	TGTGCCAGCAGCTTTCCGGGACAACAGGGGGCGGACACTGAAGCTTTCTTT
TRBJ2-1	-	TRBV19	CASGGSAYNEQFF	TGTGCCAGTGGGGGATCTGCCTACAATGAGCAGTTCTTC
TRBJ1-4	-	TRBV19	CASSTHPGWVEKLFF	TGTGCCAGTAGTACCCACCCGGGTTGGGTAGAAAAACTGTTTTTT
TRBJ1-2	-	TRBV28	CASSFNVQGYGYTF	TGTGCCAGCAGTTTTAATGTACAGGGCTATGGCTACACCTTC
TRBJ2-1	TRBD1	TRBV4-1	CASSQHPLAGQERQFF	TGCGCCAGCAGCCAACACCCCTTGGCAGGACAGGAGAGGCAGTTCTTC